This passage covers 19 T cell receptor beta chains from one sample sequenced in a study of CD8 T cells in ankylosing spondylitis. MiXCR, applied by TCRdb to the 5' RACE reads, yields one record per CDR3 protein. The sample consists of fewer than 250,000 distinct CDR3 sequences, around 32% of them appearing once. Sequenced sample: blood, either unsorted or a sorted T cell fraction (not recorded which). The receptor source for this set is a male donor with ankylosing spondylitis or in good health (not recorded which).

The chain uses TRBV10-3 and TRBJ2-1; D may correspond to TRBD1 or TRBD2 (5 bases each). CDR3 size: 14 residues. V was shortened by 10 bases and J by 5 bases, with 18 bases between the two germline ends. Germline values: CDR1 ENHRY, CDR2 SYGVKD. This chain's CDR3 is CASKLGQGDNEQFF. The DNA of the CDR3 is TGTGCCAGTAAGCTCGGGCAGGGAGACAATGAGCAGTTCTTC.

This rearrangement joins TRBV9 to TRBJ1-1, with 7 positions matching TRBD1. Germline V CDR1 and CDR2: SGDLS, YYNGEE. V shed 0 bases, J shed 3 bases, and the junction held 2 bases outside the gene matches. This CDR3 spans 14 amino acids. CDR3 sequence: CASSVGTGDTEAFF. The CDR3 DNA reads as TGTGCCAGCAGCGTAGGTACAGGGGACACTGAAGCTTTCTTT.

This clonotype has just a few counts. This chain links TRBV12-3 or TRBV12-4 with TRBJ1-5; D gene ambiguous. The V end was cut by 3 bases, the J end by 2 bases, with 8 bases between. CDR3 size: 14 residues. CDR3 in DNA: TGTGCCAGCAGTTTCCTCCTTGGCAATCAGCCCCAGCATTTT. Protein: CASSFLLGNQPQHF.

V usage is TRBV20-1 and J usage is TRBJ2-2; D is possibly TRBD1 (5 bases). Germline lookup yields CDR1 DFQATT and CDR2 SNEGSKA (reference sequence). Trimming cost V 6 bases and J 5 bases, with 19 bases left between them. This CDR3 contains 15 residues. The chain's CDR3 is CSALGVWRPTGELFF. The CDR3, as DNA: TGCAGTGCCCTAGGGGTGTGGCGCCCAACCGGGGAGCTGTTTTTT.

The CDR3 reads CASSLGGQLYYEQYF. The CDR3 coding sequence is TGCGCCAGCAGCTTGGGCGGACAGCTTTACTACGAGCAGTACTTC. The rearrangement joins TRBV5-1 to TRBJ2-7, with D tentatively TRBD1 (6 bases). The CDR3 is 15 amino acids. The germline gives CDR1 SGHRS, CDR2 YFSETQ. Trimming took 0 bases from V and 3 from J, leaving 13 bases between them.

J is TRBJ2-5 and V is TRBV29-1; D is unclear. The CDR3 sequence is 13 residues long. Trimming removed 4 bases at V and 0 bases at J, with 9 bases between. CDR1 and CDR2 (germline): SQVTM, ANQGSEA. DNA of the CDR3: TGCAGCGTTGTGGCGGTGTACCAAGAGACCCAGTACTTC. Translating it yields CSVVAVYQETQYF.

This clonotype was counted a few times. This chain joins TRBV12-3 or TRBV12-4 and TRBJ2-4; D is uncertain. This CDR3 region has 13 residues. V was trimmed by 5 bases and J by 4 bases, leaving 9 bases between them. This chain's CDR3 is CASSPPGKNIQYF. Here the CDR3 DNA reads TGTGCCAGCAGTCCACCCGGGAAAAACATTCAGTACTTC.

This clonotype was detected many times. The chain is built from TRBV20-1 and TRBJ2-3, with 9 bases fitting TRBD1. The V gene end was trimmed by 4 bases and the J gene end by 1 base; junction bases not matched to a gene: 9. Germline CDR1 is DFQATT and CDR2 is SNEGSKA (reference sequence). The length of the CDR3 is 16 residues. CDR3 DNA sequence: TGCAGTGCTATGTACAGGGGGCGGATTGGCACAGATACGCAGTATTTT. It specifies CSAMYRGRIGTDTQYF.

This clonotype occurred a few times. The rearrangement links TRBV20-1 to TRBJ2-7; 8 bases match TRBD1. The germline CDR1 and CDR2 sequences are DFQATT and SNEGSKA (reference sequence). V was pared by 2 bases and J by 3 bases, with 6 bases of the junction left unmatched. This CDR3 spans 14 amino acids. CDR3 amino acids: CSARRAGGNYEQYF. CDR3 coding DNA: TGCAGTGCTAGAAGGGCAGGGGGCAACTACGAGCAGTACTTC.

The chain uses TRBV6-5 and TRBJ2-2, with TRBD1 as a possible D gene (6 bases). CDR1 and CDR2 (germline): MNHEY, SVGAGI. The CDR3 is 16 amino acids. V gave up 3 bases and J gave up 9 bases, with 20 bases separating them. As DNA, the CDR3 is TGTGCCAGCAGTTATGGCAGGGGAGTAGCATCCTGGGAGCTGTTTTTT. This codes for CASSYGRGVASWELFF.

This clonotype was detected only a few times. This chain joins TRBV7-2 and TRBJ2-2; D gene uncertain. Germline V lookup: CDR1 SGHTA, CDR2 FQGNSA. The V gene lost 5 bases and the J gene lost 6 bases, with 10 bases spanning the gap. The CDR3 is 13 residues long. The CDR3 loop is CASSTSVAGELFF. The CDR3 nucleotides read TGTGCCAGCAGCACCAGCGTTGCCGGGGAGCTGTTTTTT.

V and J are TRBV27 and TRBJ1-1; TRBD1 matches at 12 bases. The germline CDR1 and CDR2 sequences are MNHEY and SMNVEV (reference sequence). The trim removed 4 bases at V and 4 bases at J, leaving 4 bases unmatched. This CDR3 spans 15 amino acids. CDR3 sequence: CASSWGQGAGTEAFF. The CDR3 bases are TGTGCCAGCAGTTGGGGACAGGGGGCCGGCACTGAAGCTTTCTTT.

V gene TRBV5-5 combines with J gene TRBJ1-6; D uncertain. The V and J ends lost 0 bases and 10 bases respectively, with 8 bases between them. The CDR3 sequence is 13 residues long. Germline CDR1 is SGHKS and CDR2 is YYEKEE (reference sequence). The CDR3 region has the DNA TGTGCCAGCAGCTTGGGGTCAAGCTCACCCCTCCACTTT. It translates to CASSLGSSSPLHF.

This chain links TRBV3-1 with TRBJ1-2; the D is unclear. V was clipped by 0 bases and J by 4 bases, with 3 bases between them. Looked up from germline, CDR1 is LGHDT and CDR2 is YNNKEL (reference sequence). This CDR3 spans 12 amino acids. This CDR3 reads CASSQDPYGYTF. In nucleotides, the CDR3 is TGTGCCAGCAGCCAAGATCCCTATGGCTACACCTTC.

This clonotype was seen more than once but under ten times. The chain has TRBV5-6 and TRBJ1-2; 8 bases align to TRBD1. Germline V lookup: CDR1 SGHDT, CDR2 YYEEEE. The CDR3 is 15 residues long. Germline trimming cut 3 bases from V and 2 bases from J; bases unmatched to any gene: 6. The DNA for the CDR3 is TGTGCCAGCAGCTCCAGGGACAGGACCAACTATGGCTACACCTTC. Translation gives CASSSRDRTNYGYTF.

This chain uses TRBV12-3 or TRBV12-4 with TRBJ1-2, with D possibly matching TRBD1 (5 bases). Trimming cost V 8 bases and J 4 bases, with 14 bases left between them. This CDR3 has 13 amino acids. CDR3 sequence reads: CASDGGGIYGYTF. The CDR3 DNA reads TGTGCCAGCGACGGGGGGGGAATCTATGGCTACACCTTC.

The rearrangement joins TRBV6-1 to TRBJ2-2; the match to TRBD1 covers 7 bases. The ends lost 5 bases at V and 4 bases at J; junction bases unmatched: 19. Germline values: CDR1 MNHNS, CDR2 SASEGT. The CDR3 has 19 residues. CDR3: CASSLPWTGVPSSTGELFF. The CDR3 DNA reads as TGTGCCAGCAGTCTTCCCTGGACAGGAGTCCCTTCGAGCACCGGGGAGCTGTTTTTT.

The CDR3 nucleotides are TGTGCCAGCAGCAAAGAACAGGCGTCGGGGGGGCCATACAATGAGCAGTTCTTC. It codes for CASSKEQASGGPYNEQFF. This chain connects TRBV21-1 to TRBJ2-1; the D call TRBD2 from the table was never checked on the DNA. TRBV21-1 represents a pseudogene. The CDR3 is 18 residues long.

A few counts support this clonotype. V is TRBV5-1 and J is TRBJ2-5; perhaps TRBD1 as D (5 bases). The germline V gene has CDR1 SGHRS and CDR2 YFSETQ. The CDR3 is 14 residues long. V lost 6 bases, J lost 0 bases, and 12 bases lay in between. CDR3 region: CASKASGNQETQYF. In DNA form, the CDR3 reads TGCGCCAGCAAGGCGTCAGGGAACCAAGAGACCCAGTACTTC.